This T cell receptor beta chain is from a study of cytomegalovirus exposure and HLA in healthy donors. Study-wide results and limits: HLA alleles were associated with 15,000 to 20,000 TCR beta sequences in a later analysis at 0.05 false discovery rate. In a later analysis, productive TCRs from donors in an Asian-associated ancestry cluster reportedly carried fewer N-insertions than the cohort mean.

The CDR3 consists of 14 residues. The germline CDR1 and CDR2 sequences are MDHEN and SYDVKM. The V and J ends lost 7 bases and 0 bases respectively, with 10 bases between them. This clone appeared once. Its antigen is unidentified. It was with 60 Vbeta and 13 Jbeta primers that the PCR ran. Sequenced by immunoSEQ multiplex PCR; TCRdb stores in-frame clones only, minus some. Counted here are over 200,000 clones, 82% occurring once; the ten biggest clones make up 5% to 6%. The sequence was collected from a middle-aged woman in good health and CMV-seropositive. The chain is built from TRBV28 and TRBJ1-3; D is ambiguous. Material for sequencing was PBMCs. CDR3 region: CASTLQYSGNTIYF. The CDR3 coding sequence is TGTGCCAGCACCCTACAGTACTCTGGAAACACCATATATTTT.